The sequence of this T cell receptor beta chain was determined in a study of blood T cells in healthy people across ages. A J-beta primer mix and a sample-barcoded 5' primer were used in a second PCR of roughly 7 to 12 cycles. A template-switch adaptor containing 12 random nucleotides labeled each cDNA molecule. TCRdb analysed the 5' RACE reads with MiXCR anew, one entry per CDR3 protein. The table includes approximately 2,000,000 distinct CDR3 sequences, roughly two fifths detected once. On this clonotype: Its antigen remains unknown.

In germline, CDR1 is KGHSH, CDR2 LQKENI. The CDR3 totals 15 residues. V dropped 2 bases and J dropped 6 bases, with 15 bases sitting between them. Whole-study findings and limits: Older age coincided with a roughly linear decline in TCR beta diversity per million T cells.

The source is a human donor in good health. This chain joins TRBV18 and TRBJ2-3; D possibly corresponds to TRBD1 (6 bases). The sample was blood. CDR3 amino acids: CASSPGPGEEDTQYF. The CDR3 nucleotides are TGTGCCAGCTCACCAGGCCCAGGGGAAGAGGATACGCAGTATTTT.